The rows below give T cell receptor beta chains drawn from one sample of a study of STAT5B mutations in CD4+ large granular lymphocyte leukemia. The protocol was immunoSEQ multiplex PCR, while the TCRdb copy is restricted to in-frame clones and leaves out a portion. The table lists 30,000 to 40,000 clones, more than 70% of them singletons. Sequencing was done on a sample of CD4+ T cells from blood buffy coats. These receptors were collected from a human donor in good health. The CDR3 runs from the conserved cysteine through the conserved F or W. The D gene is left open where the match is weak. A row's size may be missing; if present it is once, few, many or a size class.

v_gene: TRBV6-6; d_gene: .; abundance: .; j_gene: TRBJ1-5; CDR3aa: CASSAGTGNQPQHF; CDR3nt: TGTGCCAGCAGTGCGGGCACCGGCAATCAGCCCCAGCATTTT
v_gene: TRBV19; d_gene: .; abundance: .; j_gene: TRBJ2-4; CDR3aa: CASSISTQNIQYF; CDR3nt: TGTGCCAGTAGTATATCCACCCAAAACATTCAGTACTTC
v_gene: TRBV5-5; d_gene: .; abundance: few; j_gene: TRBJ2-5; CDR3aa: CASSLARGQETQYF; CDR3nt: TGTGCCAGCAGCCTGGCCCGGGGGCAAGAGACCCAGTACTTC
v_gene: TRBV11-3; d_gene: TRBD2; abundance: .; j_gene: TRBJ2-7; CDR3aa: CASSLDLSGGYEQYF; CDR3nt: TGTGCCAGCAGCTTAGATCTCAGCGGGGGCTACGAGCAGTACTTC
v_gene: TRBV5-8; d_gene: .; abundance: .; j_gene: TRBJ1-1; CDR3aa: CASSSVLGAEAFF; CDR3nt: TGTGCCAGCAGCTCGGTATTAGGTGCTGAAGCTTTCTTT
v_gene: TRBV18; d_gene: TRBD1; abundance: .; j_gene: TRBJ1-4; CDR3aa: CASSPPGQANEKLFF; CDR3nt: TGTGCCAGCTCACCACCTGGACAGGCGAATGAAAAACTGTTTTTT
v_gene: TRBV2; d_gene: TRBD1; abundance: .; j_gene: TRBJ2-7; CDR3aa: CASSEGGQGPYEQYF; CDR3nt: TGTGCCAGCAGTGAAGGGGGACAGGGACCATACGAGCAGTACTTC
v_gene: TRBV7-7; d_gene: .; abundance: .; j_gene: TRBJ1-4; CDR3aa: CASSPGTATNEKLFF; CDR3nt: TGTGCCAGCAGCCCGGGGACCGCTACTAATGAAAAACTGTTTTTT
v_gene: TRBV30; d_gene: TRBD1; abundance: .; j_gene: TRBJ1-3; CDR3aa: CAWSQIPGQGNTIYF; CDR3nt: TGTGCCTGGAGTCAAATACCGGGACAGGGAAACACCATATATTTT
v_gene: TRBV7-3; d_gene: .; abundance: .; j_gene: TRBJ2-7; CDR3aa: CASSPPSPPYEQYF; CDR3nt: TGTGCCAGCAGCCCCCCGTCGCCCCCCTACGAGCAGTACTTC
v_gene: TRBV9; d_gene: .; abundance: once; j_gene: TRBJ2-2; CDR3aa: CASSVGIGAGTGELFF; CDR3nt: TGTGCCAGCAGCGTAGGGATCGGGGCTGGGACCGGGGAGCTGTTTTTT
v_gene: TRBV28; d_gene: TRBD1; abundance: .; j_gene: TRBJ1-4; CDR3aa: CASSSRGLPGEKLFF; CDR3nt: TGTGCCAGCAGTTCGAGGGGGCTTCCAGGGGAAAAACTGTTTTTT
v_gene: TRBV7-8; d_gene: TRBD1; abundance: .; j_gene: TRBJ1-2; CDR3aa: CASSPGQLNYGYTF; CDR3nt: TGTGCCAGCAGCCCGGGACAGCTTAACTATGGCTACACCTTC
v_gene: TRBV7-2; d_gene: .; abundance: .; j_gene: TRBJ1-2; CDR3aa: CASSLGGKDGYTF; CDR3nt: TGTGCCAGCAGCTTAGGTGGGAAAGATGGCTACACCTTC
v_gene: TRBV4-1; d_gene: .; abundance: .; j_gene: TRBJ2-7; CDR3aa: CASSQGLGEQYF; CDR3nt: TGCGCCAGCAGCCAAGGACTAGGCGAGCAGTACTTC
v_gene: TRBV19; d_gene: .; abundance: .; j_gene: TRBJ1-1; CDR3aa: CASYPPRGLNTEAFF; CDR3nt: TGTGCCAGTTATCCCCCGCGAGGATTGAACACTGAAGCTTTCTTT
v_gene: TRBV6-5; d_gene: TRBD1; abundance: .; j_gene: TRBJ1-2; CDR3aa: CASSYALTGRRYGYTF; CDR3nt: TGTGCCAGCAGTTACGCCCTGACAGGGCGGCGCTATGGCTACACCTTC
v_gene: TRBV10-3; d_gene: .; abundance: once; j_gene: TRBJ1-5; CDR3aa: CAISGAMGQPQHF; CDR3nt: TGTGCCATCAGTGGAGCGATGGGTCAGCCCCAGCATTTT
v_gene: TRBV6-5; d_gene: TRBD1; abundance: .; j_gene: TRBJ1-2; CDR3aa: CASSYGTGNYGYTF; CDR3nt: TGTGCCAGCAGTTACGGGACAGGGAACTATGGCTACACCTTC
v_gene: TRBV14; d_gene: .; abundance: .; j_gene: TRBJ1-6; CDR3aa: CASSQVVNNSPLHF; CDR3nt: TGTGCCAGCAGCCAAGTTGTGAACAATTCACCCCTCCACTTT
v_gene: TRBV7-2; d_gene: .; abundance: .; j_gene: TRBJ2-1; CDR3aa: CASSTGTSSSYNEQFF; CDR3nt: TGTGCCAGCAGCACTGGGACTTCCTCTTCCTACAATGAGCAGTTCTTC
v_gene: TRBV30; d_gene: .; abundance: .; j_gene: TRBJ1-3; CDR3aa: CAWSGRGTGNTIYF; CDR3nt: TGTGCCTGGAGTGGCAGGGGAACTGGAAACACCATATATTTT
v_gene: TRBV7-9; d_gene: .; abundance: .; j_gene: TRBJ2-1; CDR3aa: CASSRLSDFSYNEQFF; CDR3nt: TGTGCCAGCAGCCGACTGAGCGATTTTTCCTACAATGAGCAGTTCTTC
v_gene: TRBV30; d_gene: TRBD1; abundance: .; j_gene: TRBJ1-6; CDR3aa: CASRDRPGQGSSPLHF; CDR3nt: TGTGCCTCGAGGGACAGACCGGGACAGGGCTCTTCACCCCTCCACTTT
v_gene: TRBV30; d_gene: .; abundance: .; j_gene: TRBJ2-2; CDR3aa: CAWRWDTIGELFF; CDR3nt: TGTGCCTGGAGGTGGGATACGATCGGGGAGCTGTTTTTT
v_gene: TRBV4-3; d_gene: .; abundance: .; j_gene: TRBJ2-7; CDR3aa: CASSQDLGDLTYEQYF; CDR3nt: TGCGCCAGCAGCCAAGATTTGGGGGACTTGACCTACGAGCAGTACTTC
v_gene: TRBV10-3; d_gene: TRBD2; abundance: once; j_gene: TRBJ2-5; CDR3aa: CAIRETSGLQETQYF; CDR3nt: TGTGCCATCAGGGAGACTAGCGGTTTACAAGAGACCCAGTACTTC
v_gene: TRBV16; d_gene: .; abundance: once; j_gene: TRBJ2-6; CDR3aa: CASSQLGRSPRGANVLTF; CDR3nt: TGTGCCAGCAGCCAATTAGGACGGTCCCCGAGAGGGGCCAACGTCCTGACTTTC
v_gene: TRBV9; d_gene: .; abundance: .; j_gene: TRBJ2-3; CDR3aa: CASSGAVSTDTQYF; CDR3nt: TGTGCCAGCAGCGGGGCAGTTAGCACAGATACGCAGTATTTT
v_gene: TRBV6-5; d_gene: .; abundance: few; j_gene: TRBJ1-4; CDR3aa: CASSYSRAGKGEKLFF; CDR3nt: TGTGCCAGCAGTTACTCGAGAGCAGGGAAAGGGGAAAAACTGTTTTTT
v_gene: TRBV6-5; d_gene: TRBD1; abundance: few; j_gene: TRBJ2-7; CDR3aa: CASGRDRGHEQYF; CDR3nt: TGTGCCAGCGGGAGGGACAGGGGGCACGAGCAGTACTTC
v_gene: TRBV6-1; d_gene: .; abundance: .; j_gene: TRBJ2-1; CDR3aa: CATVTGFWYNEQFF; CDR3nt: TGTGCCACCGTTACAGGGTTTTGGTACAATGAGCAGTTCTTC
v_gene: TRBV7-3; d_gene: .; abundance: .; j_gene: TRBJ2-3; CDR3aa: CASSSYGPQDTQYF; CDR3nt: TGTGCCAGCAGCTCTTATGGACCCCAAGATACGCAGTATTTT
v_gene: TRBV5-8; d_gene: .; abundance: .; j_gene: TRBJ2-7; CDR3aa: CASSFLQGPAEQYF; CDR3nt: TGTGCCAGCAGCTTCTTACAGGGCCCTGCCGAGCAGTACTTC
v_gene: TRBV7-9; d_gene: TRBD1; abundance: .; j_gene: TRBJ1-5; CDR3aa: CASSPGQANQPQHF; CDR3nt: TGTGCCAGCAGCCCGGGACAGGCCAATCAGCCCCAGCATTTT
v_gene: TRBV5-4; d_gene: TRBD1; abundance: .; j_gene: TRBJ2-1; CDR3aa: CASSTHRGNEQFF; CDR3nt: TGTGCCAGCAGCACCCACAGGGGAAATGAGCAGTTCTTC
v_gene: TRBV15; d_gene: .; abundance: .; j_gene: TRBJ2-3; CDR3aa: CATSRDRARLADTQYF; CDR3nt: TGTGCCACCAGCAGAGATCGGGCTCGCCTAGCCGATACGCAGTATTTT
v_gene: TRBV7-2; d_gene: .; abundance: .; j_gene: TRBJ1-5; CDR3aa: CASSFVENQPQHF; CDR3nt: TGTGCCAGCAGCTTCGTGGAAAATCAGCCCCAGCATTTT
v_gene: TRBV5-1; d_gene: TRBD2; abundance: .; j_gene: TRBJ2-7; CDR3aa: CASSASGGSSYEQYF; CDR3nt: TGCGCCAGCAGCGCCAGCGGGGGGAGCTCCTACGAGCAGTACTTC
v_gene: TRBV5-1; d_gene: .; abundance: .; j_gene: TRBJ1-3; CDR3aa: CASSLADVASGNTIYF; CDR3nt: TGCGCCAGCAGCTTGGCCGACGTGGCCTCTGGAAACACCATATATTTT
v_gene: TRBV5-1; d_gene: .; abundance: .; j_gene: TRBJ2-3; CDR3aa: CASSWGDSDTQYF; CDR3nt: TGCGCCAGCAGCTGGGGGGACTCAGATACGCAGTATTTT
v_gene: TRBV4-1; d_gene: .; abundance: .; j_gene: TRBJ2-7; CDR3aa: CASSPQGAGTYEQYF; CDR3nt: TGCGCCAGCAGCCCGCAGGGTGCGGGTACCTACGAGCAGTACTTC
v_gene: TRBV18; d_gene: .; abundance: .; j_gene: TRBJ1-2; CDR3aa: CASSPPPGGYGYTF; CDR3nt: TGTGCCAGCTCACCACCCCCCGGAGGCTATGGCTACACCTTC